These T cell receptor beta chains were read from a single sample in a study of CD8+ T cells in alopecia areata. Libraries were prepared by immunoSEQ multiplex PCR; TCRdb keeps only in-frame clonotypes and omits some of them. The sample records over 150,000 clones, around 63% being singletons. The material was CD4+ T cells sorted from blood, obtained at week 0. These receptors were collected from a human donor with alopecia areata. The CDR3 runs from the conserved cysteine through the conserved F or W. A D gene is named only where the DNA matches it firmly. Not all rows give a size; the values are once, few, many and, for expanded clones, a class.

TRBJ2-1 few . TRBV12-5 CASGLVPSLGYNEQFF TGTGCTAGTGGTTTGGTACCCAGTCTGGGGTACAATGAGCAGTTCTTC
TRBJ2-3 once . TRBV29-1 CSVGSGLDTQYF TGCAGCGTTGGCTCCGGGCTGGATACGCAGTATTTT
TRBJ1-6 few . TRBV30 CASRALSSYNSPLHF TGTGCCTCCCGGGCCCTGAGCTCCTATAATTCACCCCTCCACTTT
TRBJ2-2 few . TRBV10-3 CAIRGARGSNTGELFF TGTGCCATCAGGGGGGCCCGGGGCTCGAACACCGGGGAGCTGTTTTTT
TRBJ2-2 . . TRBV30 CAWRAEGRNTGELFF TGTGCCTGGAGGGCGGAGGGCAGAAACACCGGGGAGCTGTTTTTT
TRBJ2-1 . . TRBV23-1 CASSLLDTHEQFF TGCGCCAGCAGTCTCCTGGACACCCATGAGCAGTTCTTC
TRBJ1-5 . TRBD1 TRBV6-1 CASSEGGQYNQPQHF TGTGCCAGCAGTGAAGGGGGACAGTACAATCAGCCCCAGCATTTT
TRBJ1-2 . . TRBV6-6 CASSYWGGDGYTF TGTGCCAGCAGTTATTGGGGAGGCGATGGCTACACCTTC
TRBJ2-7 . . TRBV15 CATSRDEAYEQYF TGTGCCACCAGCAGAGATGAGGCGTACGAGCAGTACTTC
TRBJ2-1 . . TRBV30 CAWRGSSYNEQFF TGTGCCTGGAGGGGAAGCTCCTACAATGAGCAGTTCTTC
TRBJ2-2 . . TRBV2 CASSEGRVPGELFF TGTGCCAGCAGTGAAGGCAGGGTCCCCGGGGAGCTGTTTTTT
TRBJ1-1 . . TRBV27 CASSLQTGITEAFF TGTGCCAGCAGTTTACAGACAGGTATCACTGAAGCTTTCTTT
TRBJ1-2 . . TRBV30 CAWIRNRYGYTF TGTGCCTGGATCAGAAACCGCTATGGCTACACCTTC
TRBJ2-1 . . TRBV5-1 CASSSRTPYNEQFF TGCGCCAGCAGCTCCCGCACCCCTTACAATGAGCAGTTCTTC
TRBJ1-1 few . TRBV30 CAWSVDPGGTGAFF TGTGCCTGGAGTGTAGACCCCGGCGGGACGGGGGCTTTCTTT
TRBJ1-1 . . TRBV29-1 CSVMNTEAFF TGCAGCGTAATGAACACTGAAGCTTTCTTT
TRBJ2-6 . TRBD1 TRBV5-1 CASSLTGGDGANVLTF TGCGCCAGCAGCTTAACAGGGGGCGACGGGGCCAACGTCCTGACTTTC
TRBJ1-2 . . TRBV27 CASSSSDYGYTF TGTGCCAGCAGTTCGTCAGACTATGGCTACACCTTC
TRBJ2-7 few TRBD1 TRBV7-6 CASSLGTGSSEQYF TGTGCCAGCAGCTTAGGGACAGGCTCTTCCGAGCAGTACTTC
TRBJ2-5 few . TRBV7-3 CASSLRRGETQYF TGTGCCAGCAGCTTACGAAGGGGCGAGACCCAGTACTTC
TRBJ1-6 . TRBD1 TRBV10-3 CAIRDSLNSPLHF TGTGCCATCCGGGACAGTCTCAATTCACCCCTCCACTTT
TRBJ2-7 . . TRBV10-3 CAISEPSGFVSYEQYF TGTGCCATCAGTGAGCCGTCGGGGTTTGTGTCCTACGAGCAGTACTTC
TRBJ2-1 . . TRBV9 CASSVGPSRSNEQFF TGTGCCAGCAGCGTAGGCCCCTCAAGATCGAATGAGCAGTTCTTC
TRBJ1-4 once . TRBV5-1 CASSLESLNEKLFF TGCGCCAGCAGCTTGGAGAGTTTGAATGAAAAACTGTTTTTT
TRBJ2-1 . TRBD2 TRBV9 CASSVMGGFGNEQFF TGTGCCAGCAGCGTAATGGGAGGGTTCGGGAATGAGCAGTTCTTC
TRBJ1-6 . . TRBV6-6 CASSYSAFSNSPLHF TGTGCCAGCAGTTACTCCGCTTTTAGTAATTCACCCCTCCACTTT
TRBJ2-3 few . TRBV29-1 CSVDWTDTQYF TGCAGCGTTGACTGGACAGATACGCAGTATTTT
TRBJ1-4 . . TRBV4-1 CASSQVLLNEKLFF TGCGCCAGCAGCCAAGTACTACTTAATGAAAAACTGTTTTTT